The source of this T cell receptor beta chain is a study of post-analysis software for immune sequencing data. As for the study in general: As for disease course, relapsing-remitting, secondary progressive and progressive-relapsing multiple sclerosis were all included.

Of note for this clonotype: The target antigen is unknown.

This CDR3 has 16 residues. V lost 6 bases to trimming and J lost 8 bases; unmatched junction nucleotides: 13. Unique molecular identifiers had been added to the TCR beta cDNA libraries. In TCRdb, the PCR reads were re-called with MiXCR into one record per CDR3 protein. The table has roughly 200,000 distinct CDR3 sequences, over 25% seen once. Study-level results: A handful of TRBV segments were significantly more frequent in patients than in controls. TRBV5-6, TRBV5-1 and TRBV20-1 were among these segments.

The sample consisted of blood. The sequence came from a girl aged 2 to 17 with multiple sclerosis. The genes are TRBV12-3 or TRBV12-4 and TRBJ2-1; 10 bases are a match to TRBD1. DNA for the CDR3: TGTGCCAGCAGAAATCGGGACAGGGGACTGGTCGATGAGCAGTTCTTC. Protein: CASRNRDRGLVDEQFF.